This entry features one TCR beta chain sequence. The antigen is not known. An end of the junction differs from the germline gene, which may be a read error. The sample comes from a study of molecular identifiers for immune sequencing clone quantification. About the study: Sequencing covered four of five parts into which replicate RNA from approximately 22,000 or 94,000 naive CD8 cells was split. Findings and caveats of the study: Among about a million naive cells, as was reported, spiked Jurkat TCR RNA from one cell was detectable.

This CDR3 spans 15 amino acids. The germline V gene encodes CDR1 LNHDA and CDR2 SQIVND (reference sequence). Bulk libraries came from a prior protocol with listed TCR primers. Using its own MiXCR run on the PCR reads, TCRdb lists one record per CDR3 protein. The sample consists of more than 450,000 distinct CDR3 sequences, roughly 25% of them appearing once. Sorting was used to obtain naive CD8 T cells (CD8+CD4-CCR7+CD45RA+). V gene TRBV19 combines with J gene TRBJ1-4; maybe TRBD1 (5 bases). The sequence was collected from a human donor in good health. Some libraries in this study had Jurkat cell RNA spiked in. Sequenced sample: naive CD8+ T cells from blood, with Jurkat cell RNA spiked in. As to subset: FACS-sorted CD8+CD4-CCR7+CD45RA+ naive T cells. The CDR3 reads CASSMGLGTSEKLFF. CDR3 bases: TGTGCCAGTAGTATGGGGCTGGGAACTAGTGAAAAACTGTTTTTT.